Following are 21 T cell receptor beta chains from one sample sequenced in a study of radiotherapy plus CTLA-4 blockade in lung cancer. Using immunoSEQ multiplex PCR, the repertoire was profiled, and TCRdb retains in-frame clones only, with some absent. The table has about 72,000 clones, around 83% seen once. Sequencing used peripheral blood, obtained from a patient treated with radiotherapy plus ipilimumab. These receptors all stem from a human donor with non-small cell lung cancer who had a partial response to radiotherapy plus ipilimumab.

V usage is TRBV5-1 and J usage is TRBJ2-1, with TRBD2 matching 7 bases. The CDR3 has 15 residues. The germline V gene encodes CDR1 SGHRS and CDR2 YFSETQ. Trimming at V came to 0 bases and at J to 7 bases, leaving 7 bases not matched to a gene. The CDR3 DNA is TGCGCCAGCAGCTTGGTGAGGGGAGGGATAAATGAGCAGTTCTTC. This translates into CASSLVRGGINEQFF. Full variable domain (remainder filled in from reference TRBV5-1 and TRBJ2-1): KAGVTQTPRYLIKTRGQQVTLSCSPISGHRSVSWYQQTPGQGLQFLFEYFSETQRNKGNFPGRFSGRQFSNSRSEMNVSTLELGDSALYLCASSLVRGGINEQFFGPGTRLTVL.

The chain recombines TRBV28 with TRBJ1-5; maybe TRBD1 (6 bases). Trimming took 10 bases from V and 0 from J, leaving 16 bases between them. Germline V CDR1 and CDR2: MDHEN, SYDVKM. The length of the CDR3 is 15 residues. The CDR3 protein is CATRGGDYSNQPQHF. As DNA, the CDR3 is TGTGCCACCAGGGGTGGGGACTATAGCAATCAGCCCCAGCATTTT.

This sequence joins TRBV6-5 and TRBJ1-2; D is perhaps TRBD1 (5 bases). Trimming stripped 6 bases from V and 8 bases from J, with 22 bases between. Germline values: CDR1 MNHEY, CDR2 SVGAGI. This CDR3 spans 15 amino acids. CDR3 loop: CASRVRGSPLNGYTF. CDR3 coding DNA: TGTGCCAGCAGAGTCCGGGGGAGCCCCCTCAACGGCTACACCTTC.

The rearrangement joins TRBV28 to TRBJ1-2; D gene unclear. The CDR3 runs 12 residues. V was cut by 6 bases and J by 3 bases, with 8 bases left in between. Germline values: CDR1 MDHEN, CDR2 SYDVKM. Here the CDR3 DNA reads TGTGCCAGCAGCCAAAAATACTATGGCTACACCTTC. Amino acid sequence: CASSQKYYGYTF.

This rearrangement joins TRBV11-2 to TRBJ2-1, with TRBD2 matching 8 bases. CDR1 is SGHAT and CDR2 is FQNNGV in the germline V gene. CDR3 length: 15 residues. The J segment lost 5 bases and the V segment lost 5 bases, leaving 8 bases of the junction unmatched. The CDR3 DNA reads TGTGCCAGCAGCCCTGCTAGCGGGTCGAACAATGAGCAGTTCTTC. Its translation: CASSPASGSNNEQFF.

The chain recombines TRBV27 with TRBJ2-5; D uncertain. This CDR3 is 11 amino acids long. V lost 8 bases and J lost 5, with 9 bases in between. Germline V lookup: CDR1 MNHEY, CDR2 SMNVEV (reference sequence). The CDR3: CASASAETQYF. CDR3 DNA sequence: TGTGCCAGCGCTTCAGCGGAGACCCAGTACTTC.

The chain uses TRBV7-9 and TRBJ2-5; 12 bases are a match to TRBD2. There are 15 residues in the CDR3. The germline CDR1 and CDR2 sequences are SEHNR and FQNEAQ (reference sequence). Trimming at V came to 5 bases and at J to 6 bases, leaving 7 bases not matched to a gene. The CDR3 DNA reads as TGTGCCAGCAGCCCGACTAGCGGGAGTAGAAAGACCCAGTACTTC. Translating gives CASSPTSGSRKTQYF.

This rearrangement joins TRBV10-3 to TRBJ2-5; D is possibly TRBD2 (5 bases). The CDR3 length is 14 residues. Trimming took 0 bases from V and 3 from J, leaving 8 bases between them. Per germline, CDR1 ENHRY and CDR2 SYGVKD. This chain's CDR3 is CAISESRGKETQYF. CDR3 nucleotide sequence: TGTGCCATCAGTGAGTCGAGAGGGAAAGAGACCCAGTACTTC.

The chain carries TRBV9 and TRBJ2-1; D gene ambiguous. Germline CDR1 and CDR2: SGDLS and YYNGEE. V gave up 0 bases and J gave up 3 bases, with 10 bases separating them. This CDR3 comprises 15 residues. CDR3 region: CASSVDVASYNEQFF. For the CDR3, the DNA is TGTGCCAGCAGCGTAGACGTGGCCAGCTACAATGAGCAGTTCTTC.

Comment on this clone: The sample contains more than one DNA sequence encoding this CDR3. The CDR3 is CASSPDRGYGYTF. CDR3 nucleotide sequence: TGTGCCAGCTCCCCCGACAGGGGCTATGGCTACACCTTC. The chain couples TRBV18 to TRBJ1-2, with TRBD1 matching 8 bases. Trimming cost V 6 bases and J 4 bases; bases outside gene matches: 4. CDR3 length equals 13 residues. Per germline, CDR1 KGHSH and CDR2 LQKENI.

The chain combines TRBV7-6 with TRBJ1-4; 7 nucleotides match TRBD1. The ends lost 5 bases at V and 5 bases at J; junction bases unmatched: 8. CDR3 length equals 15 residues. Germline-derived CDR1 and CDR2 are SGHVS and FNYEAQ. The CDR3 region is CASSMNRGLNEKLFF. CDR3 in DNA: TGTGCCAGCAGCATGAACAGGGGATTGAATGAAAAACTGTTTTTT.

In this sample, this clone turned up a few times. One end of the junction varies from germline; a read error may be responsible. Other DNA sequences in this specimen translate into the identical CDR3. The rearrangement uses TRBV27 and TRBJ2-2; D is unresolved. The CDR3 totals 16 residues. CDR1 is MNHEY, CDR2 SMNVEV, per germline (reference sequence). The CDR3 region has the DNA TGTGCCAGCAGTTTATCTGGGCAGTTAAACACCGGCGAGCTGTTTTTT. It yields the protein CASSLSGQLNTGELFF.

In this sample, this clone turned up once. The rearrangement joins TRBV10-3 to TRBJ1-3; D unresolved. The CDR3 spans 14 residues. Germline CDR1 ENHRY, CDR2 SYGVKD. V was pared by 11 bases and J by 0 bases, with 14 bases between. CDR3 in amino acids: CASTSGLSGNTIYF. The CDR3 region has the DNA TGTGCCTCTACATCAGGCCTCTCTGGAAACACCATATATTTT.

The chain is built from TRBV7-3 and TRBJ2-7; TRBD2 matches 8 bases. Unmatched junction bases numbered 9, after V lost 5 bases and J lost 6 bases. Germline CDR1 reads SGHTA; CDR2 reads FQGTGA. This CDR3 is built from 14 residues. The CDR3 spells CASSQGAGEGEQYF. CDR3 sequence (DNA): TGTGCCAGCAGCCAAGGAGCGGGAGAGGGCGAGCAGTACTTC.

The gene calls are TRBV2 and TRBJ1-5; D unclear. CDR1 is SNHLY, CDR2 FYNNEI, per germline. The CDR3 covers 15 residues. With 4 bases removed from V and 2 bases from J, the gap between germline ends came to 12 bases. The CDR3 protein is CASSVEGTGNQPQHF. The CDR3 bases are TGTGCCAGCAGTGTGGAGGGTACGGGCAATCAGCCCCAGCATTTT.

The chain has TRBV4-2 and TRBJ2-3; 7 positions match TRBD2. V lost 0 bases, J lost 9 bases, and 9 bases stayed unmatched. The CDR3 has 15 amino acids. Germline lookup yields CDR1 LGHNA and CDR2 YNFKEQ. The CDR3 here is CASSQDLGSGETQYF. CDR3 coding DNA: TGTGCCAGCAGCCAAGATCTAGGGAGCGGGGAAACGCAGTATTTT.

CDR3 nucleotides: TGTGCCAGCTTGGGAGGGGGGACCAATGAGCAGTTCTTC. It is translated as CASLGGGTNEQFF. The chain carries TRBV7-6 and TRBJ2-1; a weak D match, TRBD2 (7 bases). V was pared by 8 bases and J by 6 bases, with 14 bases between. The germline CDR1 and CDR2 sequences are SGHVS and FNYEAQ. There are 13 residues in the CDR3.

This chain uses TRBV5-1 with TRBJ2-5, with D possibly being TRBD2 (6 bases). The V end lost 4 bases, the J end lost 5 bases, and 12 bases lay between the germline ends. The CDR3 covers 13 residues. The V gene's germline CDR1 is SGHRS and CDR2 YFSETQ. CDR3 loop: CASSPGLRETQYF. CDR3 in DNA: TGCGCCAGCAGCCCTGGACTAAGGGAGACCCAGTACTTC.

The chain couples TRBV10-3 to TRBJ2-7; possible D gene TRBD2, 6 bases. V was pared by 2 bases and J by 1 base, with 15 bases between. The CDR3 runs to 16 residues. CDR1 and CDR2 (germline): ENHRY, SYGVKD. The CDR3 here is CAISETGGGGSYEQYF. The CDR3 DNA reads TGTGCCATCAGTGAGACTGGGGGAGGAGGTTCCTACGAGCAGTACTTC.

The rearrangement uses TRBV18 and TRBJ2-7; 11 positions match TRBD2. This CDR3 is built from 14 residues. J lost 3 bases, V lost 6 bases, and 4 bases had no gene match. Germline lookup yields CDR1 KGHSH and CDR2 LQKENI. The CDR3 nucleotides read TGTGCCAGCTCCCTTACTAGCGGGAGCTACGAGCAGTACTTC. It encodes CASSLTSGSYEQYF.

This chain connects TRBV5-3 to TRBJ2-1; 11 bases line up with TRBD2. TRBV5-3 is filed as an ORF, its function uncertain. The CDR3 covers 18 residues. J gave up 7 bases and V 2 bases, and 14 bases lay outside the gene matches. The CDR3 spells CARSFRTSGSKFWNEQFF. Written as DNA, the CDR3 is TGTGCCAGAAGCTTTCGCACTAGCGGGAGTAAATTTTGGAATGAGCAGTTCTTC.